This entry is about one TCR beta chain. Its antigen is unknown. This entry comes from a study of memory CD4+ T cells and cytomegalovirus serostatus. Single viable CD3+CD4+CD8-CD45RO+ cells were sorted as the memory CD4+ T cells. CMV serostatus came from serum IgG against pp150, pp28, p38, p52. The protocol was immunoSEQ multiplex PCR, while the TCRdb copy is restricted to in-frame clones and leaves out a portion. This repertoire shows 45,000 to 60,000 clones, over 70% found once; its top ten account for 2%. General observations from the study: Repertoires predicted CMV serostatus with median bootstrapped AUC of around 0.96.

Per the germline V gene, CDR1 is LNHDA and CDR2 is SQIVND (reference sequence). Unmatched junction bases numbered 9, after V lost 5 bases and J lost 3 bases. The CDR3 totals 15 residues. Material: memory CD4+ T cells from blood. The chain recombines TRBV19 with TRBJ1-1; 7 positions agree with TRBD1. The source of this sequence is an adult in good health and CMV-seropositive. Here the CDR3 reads CASSSLDRPYTEAFF. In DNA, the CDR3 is TGTGCCAGTAGTTCACTGGACAGGCCGTACACTGAAGCTTTCTTT.